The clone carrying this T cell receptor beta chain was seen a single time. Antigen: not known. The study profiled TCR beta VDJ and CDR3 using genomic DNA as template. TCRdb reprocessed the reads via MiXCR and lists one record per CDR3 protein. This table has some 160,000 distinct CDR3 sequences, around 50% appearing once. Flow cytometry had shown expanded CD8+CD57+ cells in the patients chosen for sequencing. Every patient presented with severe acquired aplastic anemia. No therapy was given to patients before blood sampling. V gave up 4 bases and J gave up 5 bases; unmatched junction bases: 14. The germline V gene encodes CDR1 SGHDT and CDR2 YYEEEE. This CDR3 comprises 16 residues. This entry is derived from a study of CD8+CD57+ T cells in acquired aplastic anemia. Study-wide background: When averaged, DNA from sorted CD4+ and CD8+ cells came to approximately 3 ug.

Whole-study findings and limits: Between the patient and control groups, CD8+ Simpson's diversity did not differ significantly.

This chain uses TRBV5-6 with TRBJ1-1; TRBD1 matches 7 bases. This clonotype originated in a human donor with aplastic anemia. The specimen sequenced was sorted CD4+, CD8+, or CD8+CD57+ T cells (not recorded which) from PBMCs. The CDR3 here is CASSGKITGDRTEAFF. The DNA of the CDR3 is TGTGCCAGCAGCGGAAAGATAACAGGGGACCGGACTGAAGCTTTCTTT.